Below are 28 T cell receptor beta chains sequenced from a single sample in a study of cytomegalovirus exposure and HLA in healthy donors. Use of 60 Vbeta and 13 Jbeta primers characterized the PCR. The method was immunoSEQ multiplex PCR; TCRdb's version includes in-frame clones alone and lacks a portion of them. The sample contains approximately 150,000 clones, around three quarters of which appear only once. The sample was PBMCs. Source of these receptors: a young man in good health and CMV-seropositive.

V is TRBV18 and J is TRBJ2-7; TRBD2 matches 8 bases. The CDR3 sequence is 15 residues long. The germline CDR1 and CDR2 sequences are KGHSH and LQKENI. V trimming: 0 bases; J trimming: 3 bases; junction bases outside the gene matches: 4. The CDR3 DNA follows: TGTGCCAGCTCACCACCGTCGCGGGGGGACTACGAGCAGTACTTC. Translating it yields CASSPPSRGDYEQYF. Complete variable domain (other parts from reference TRBV18 and TRBJ2-7): NAGVMQNPRHLVRRRGQEARLRCSPMKGHSHVYWYRQLPEEGLKFMVYLQKENIIDESGMPKERFSAEFPKEGPSILRIQQVVRGDSAAYFCASSPPSRGDYEQYFGPGTRLTVT.

CDR3 protein: CASSGREGYEQYF. CDR3 sequence (DNA): TGTGCCAGCAGTGGCCGGGAGGGCTACGAGCAGTACTTC. The chain uses TRBV6-6 and TRBJ2-7; 8 bases line up with TRBD2. Germline loops: CDR1 MNHNY, CDR2 SVGAGI (reference sequence). CDR3 length: 13 amino acids. Germline trimming cut 5 bases from V and 3 bases from J; bases unmatched to any gene: 3.

Turning to this clone: Other DNA variants within this sample encode the same CDR3. The CDR3 here is CASSLGTGAYEQYF. In DNA form, the CDR3 reads TGCGCCAGCAGCTTGGGGACAGGGGCCTACGAGCAGTACTTC. The rearrangement uses TRBV5-1 and TRBJ2-7; TRBD1 matches 9 bases. The CDR3 extends over 14 amino acids. V lost 0 bases, J lost 2 bases, and 0 bases stayed unmatched. Germline loops: CDR1 SGHRS, CDR2 YFSETQ. Full variable domain (missing parts from reference TRBV5-1 and TRBJ2-7): KAGVTQTPRYLIKTRGQQVTLSCSPISGHRSVSWYQQTPGQGLQFLFEYFSETQRNKGNFPGRFSGRQFSNSRSEMNVSTLELGDSALYLCASSLGTGAYEQYFGPGTRLTVT.

V gene TRBV11-2 combines with J gene TRBJ2-3, with D possibly being TRBD2 (5 bases). V lost 1 base to trimming and J lost 5 bases, with 13 bases between them. Germline V gene sequence: CDR1 SGHAT, CDR2 FQNNGV. The CDR3 contains 15 residues. The CDR3 loop is CASSLVVASKDTQYF. CDR3 DNA: TGTGCCAGCAGCTTAGTAGTAGCGAGTAAAGATACGCAGTATTTT.

V and J are TRBV5-6 and TRBJ1-3; D is perhaps TRBD1 (6 bases). The V end lost 0 bases, the J end lost 2 bases, and 9 bases lay between the germline ends. The CDR3 totals 15 residues. The germline CDR1 and CDR2 sequences are SGHDT and YYEEEE. CDR3 sequence reads: CASSLAAGAGNTIYF. In DNA, the CDR3 is TGTGCCAGCAGCTTGGCGGCAGGGGCTGGAAACACCATATATTTT.

The CDR3 protein is CAWSVLDRNSPLHF. CDR3 nucleotides: TGTGCCTGGAGTGTACTGGACAGAAATTCACCCCTCCACTTT. The rearrangement uses TRBV30 and TRBJ1-6; the D gene is possibly TRBD1 (6 bases). CDR1 and CDR2 from the germline V gene are GTSNPN and SVGIG (reference sequence). Trimming pared 0 bases from V and 7 bases from J, leaving 10 bases between. CDR3 length: 14 residues.

The CDR3 DNA reads as TGTGCCAGCAGTTTTAGGACAGAGCCTAACTATGGCTACACCTTC. It yields the protein CASSFRTEPNYGYTF. V gene TRBV6-5 combines with J gene TRBJ1-2; possible D gene TRBD1, 6 bases. There are 15 residues in the CDR3. The germline CDR1 and CDR2 sequences are MNHEY and SVGAGI. V shed 4 bases and J shed 0 bases, with 12 bases lying between them.

V gene TRBV28 combines with J gene TRBJ2-3; D possibly corresponds to TRBD1 (6 bases). V was cut by 5 bases and J by 3 bases, with 15 bases left in between. CDR3 length equals 15 residues. Germline V gene sequence: CDR1 MDHEN, CDR2 SYDVKM. CDR3 nucleotides: TGTGCCAGCAGTATCCGGGACATGAGGACAGATACGCAGTATTTT. As protein: CASSIRDMRTDTQYF.

This sequence joins TRBV5-4 and TRBJ2-7; TRBD1 agrees at 11 bases. The CDR3 totals 14 residues. V shed 4 bases, J shed 1 base, and the junction held 1 base outside the gene matches. CDR1 is SGHNT and CDR2 is YYREEE in the germline V gene (reference sequence). Here the CDR3 DNA reads TGTGCCAGCAGCGGGACAGGGGGATCCTACGAGCAGTACTTC. Translated, it gives CASSGTGGSYEQYF.

This chain connects TRBV5-1 to TRBJ2-7, with D perhaps TRBD2 (6 bases). The germline V gene has CDR1 SGHRS and CDR2 YFSETQ. Trimming took 7 bases from V and 1 from J, leaving 12 bases between them. The CDR3 loop spans 13 amino acids. The CDR3 here is CASWGDRSYEQYF. CDR3 sequence (DNA): TGCGCCAGCTGGGGGGACCGGTCCTACGAGCAGTACTTC.

The chain recombines TRBV5-1 with TRBJ2-5, with D possibly being TRBD1 (6 bases). Germline assignment: CDR1 SGHRS and CDR2 YFSETQ. The CDR3 contains 15 residues. Trimming left V 4 bases short and J 3 bases short, with 16 bases between. The CDR3 bases are TGCGCCAGCAGCGTACCCGGGACAAATAAAGAGACCCAGTACTTC. It specifies CASSVPGTNKETQYF.

This chain connects TRBV5-4 to TRBJ2-5, with 8 bases that match TRBD2. The CDR3 totals 16 residues. The V gene end was trimmed by 4 bases and the J gene end by 2 bases; junction bases not matched to a gene: 10. CDR1 is SGHNT, CDR2 YYREEE, per germline (reference sequence). The CDR3 nucleotides are TGTGCCAGCAGCCCCGGAGGAGCGGGGGTACAAGAGACCCAGTACTTC. Its translation: CASSPGGAGVQETQYF.

The chain combines TRBV28 with TRBJ2-7; D not resolved. Trimming stripped 8 bases from V and 3 bases from J, with 11 bases between. The V gene's germline CDR1 is MDHEN and CDR2 SYDVKM. The CDR3 is 12 amino acids. DNA for the CDR3: TGTGCCAGCCTGAGGAGAGGCTACGAGCAGTACTTC. It specifies CASLRRGYEQYF. Complete variable domain (other parts from reference TRBV28 and TRBJ2-7): DVKVTQSSRYLVKRTGEKVFLECVQDMDHENMFWYRQDPGLGLRLIYFSYDVKMKEKGDIPEGYSVSREKKERFSLILESASTNQTSMYLCASLRRGYEQYFGPGTRLTVT.

This chain uses TRBV7-3 with TRBJ2-1; 7 nucleotides match TRBD2. After removal of 5 bases from V and 0 bases from J, the junction contained 13 bases not matched to a gene. The CDR3 runs to 18 residues. CDR1 and CDR2 from the germline V gene are SGHTA and FQGTGA. CDR3 bases: TGTGCCAGCAGCCCCCGGGGAGGGGCCCCGAGCTCCTACAATGAGCAGTTCTTC. Its protein product is CASSPRGGAPSSYNEQFF. The entire variable domain, with the rest obtained from reference TRBV7-3 and TRBJ2-1, is as follows: GAGVSQTPSNKVTEKGKYVELRCDPISGHTALYWYRQSLGQGPEFLIYFQGTGAADDSGLPNDRFFAVRPEGSVSTLKIQRTERGDSAVYLCASSPRGGAPSSYNEQFFGPGTRLTVL.

This chain uses TRBV7-3 with TRBJ2-2, with D uncertain. Trimming removed 2 bases from V and 0 bases from J, with 7 bases in between. Germline V gene sequence: CDR1 SGHTA, CDR2 FQGTGA. The CDR3 runs 15 residues. CDR3 sequence: CASSLARTNTGELFF. In DNA, the CDR3 is TGTGCCAGCAGCTTAGCCAGAACGAACACCGGGGAGCTGTTTTTT. The full variable domain, with the rest looked up from reference TRBV7-3 and TRBJ2-2, is GAGVSQTPSNKVTEKGKYVELRCDPISGHTALYWYRQSLGQGPEFLIYFQGTGAADDSGLPNDRFFAVRPEGSVSTLKIQRTERGDSAVYLCASSLARTNTGELFFGEGSRLTVL.

The chain employs TRBV7-2 and TRBJ1-6; D is uncertain. Germline V lookup: CDR1 SGHTA, CDR2 FQGNSA. Trimming left V 3 bases short and J 4 bases short, with 7 bases between. The CDR3 extends over 14 amino acids. The CDR3 here is CASSFSGYNSPLHF. In DNA, the CDR3 is TGTGCCAGCAGCTTCTCGGGTTATAATTCACCCCTCCACTTT. Together with reference TRBV7-2 and TRBJ1-6, the CDR3 gives the full variable domain: GAGVSQSPSNKVTEKGKDVELRCDPISGHTALYWYRQSLGQGLEFLIYFQGNSAPDKSGLPSDRFSAERTGGSVSTLTIQRTQQEDSAVYLCASSFSGYNSPLHFGNGTRLTVT.

This clone came up a few times. The chain couples TRBV28 to TRBJ2-7; 9 bases align to TRBD1. This CDR3 is built from 14 residues. The trim removed 6 bases at V and 6 bases at J, leaving 9 bases unmatched. The germline gives CDR1 MDHEN, CDR2 SYDVKM. This chain's CDR3 is CASSSGTGTLEQYF. The CDR3 region has the DNA TGTGCCAGCAGCTCCGGGACAGGGACCCTCGAGCAGTACTTC.

This clone occurred once. The rearrangement uses TRBV10-3 and TRBJ2-2; the match to TRBD1 covers 10 bases. Trimming removed 9 bases from V and 7 bases from J; junction bases left unmatched: 5. The germline gives CDR1 ENHRY, CDR2 SYGVKD. The CDR3 sequence is 13 residues long. The CDR3 loop is CAIETGGGGELFF. The CDR3 DNA reads as TGTGCCATTGAGACAGGGGGCGGCGGGGAGCTGTTTTTT.

The chain couples TRBV7-6 to TRBJ2-2, with D possibly matching TRBD2 (5 bases). This CDR3 is built from 13 residues. V lost 5 bases, J lost 6 bases, and 10 bases lay in between. The V gene's germline CDR1 is SGHVS and CDR2 FNYEAQ. As DNA, the CDR3 is TGTGCCAGCAGCCTTCCGGGGTCCGGGGAGCTGTTTTTT. Its protein product is CASSLPGSGELFF.

The rearrangement uses TRBV28 and TRBJ1-6; unclear D gene. CDR1 MDHEN and CDR2 SYDVKM come from the germline V gene. Trimming shortened V by 6 bases and J by 5 bases, and 8 bases separated the two germline ends. This CDR3 is built from 13 residues. The CDR3 spells CASRSNNNSPLHF. The CDR3 DNA follows: TGTGCCAGCAGGAGCAATAATAATTCACCCCTCCACTTT.

The chain uses TRBV28 and TRBJ2-5, with 8 bases matching TRBD1. The J segment lost 2 bases and the V segment lost 6 bases, leaving 8 bases of the junction unmatched. Germline CDR1 reads MDHEN; CDR2 reads SYDVKM. This CDR3 is 15 amino acids long. Written as DNA, the CDR3 is TGTGCCAGCAGCGTTCCCCAGGGGGCTCAAGAGACCCAGTACTTC. The encoded protein is CASSVPQGAQETQYF.

This clone was counted only a few times. The rearrangement links TRBV25-1 to TRBJ2-3, with TRBD1 as a possible D gene (7 bases). The CDR3 loop spans 14 amino acids. Germline CDR1 reads MGHDK; CDR2 reads SYGVNS. V dropped 6 bases and J dropped 5 bases, with 15 bases sitting between them. This CDR3 reads CASSGGGRGDTQYF. The CDR3 nucleotides read TGTGCCAGCAGCGGAGGGGGCCGAGGAGATACGCAGTATTTT.

The chain combines TRBV6-1 with TRBJ2-7, with 9 bases identical to TRBD1. This CDR3 is 14 amino acids long. Trimming took 4 bases from V and 3 from J; bases not matched to a gene: 4. Germline V gives CDR1 MNHNS, CDR2 SASEGT. In nucleotides, the CDR3 is TGTGCCAGCAGTGCCGGGACAGGGAGCTACGAGCAGTACTTC. It is translated as CASSAGTGSYEQYF.

This sequence joins TRBV27 and TRBJ1-1, with 7 bases aligning to TRBD1. J lost 8 bases, V lost 5 bases, and 8 bases had no gene match. The CDR3 contains 13 residues. CDR1 and CDR2 from the germline V gene are MNHEY and SMNVEV (reference sequence). The CDR3 sequence: CASSPLDRAEAFF. The CDR3 bases are TGTGCCAGCAGTCCTTTAGACAGGGCCGAAGCTTTCTTT.

V and J are TRBV7-2 and TRBJ2-2, with 10 bases identical to TRBD2. There are 16 residues in the CDR3. J was trimmed by 2 bases and V by 5 bases; bases with no gene match: 5. Looked up from germline, CDR1 is SGHTA and CDR2 is FQGNSA. The chain's CDR3 is CASSPRLAGNTGELFF. The CDR3 nucleotides read TGTGCCAGCAGCCCACGACTAGCGGGCAACACCGGGGAGCTGTTTTTT.

The chain employs TRBV7-2 and TRBJ2-1; the match to TRBD2 covers 8 bases. The ends lost 5 bases at V and 7 bases at J; junction bases unmatched: 4. The CDR3 is 13 amino acids. CDR1 is SGHTA and CDR2 is FQGNSA in the germline V gene. CDR3 loop: CASSPSGGNEQFF. In DNA, the CDR3 is TGTGCCAGCAGCCCCAGCGGGGGAAATGAGCAGTTCTTC.

This rearrangement joins TRBV6-5 to TRBJ2-7; 9 positions agree with TRBD2. V lost 1 base and J lost 3; bases outside the gene matches: 4. The CDR3 has 15 residues. From germline, CDR1 is MNHEY and CDR2 SVGAGI. This CDR3 is CASSYFLAGYYEQYF. The CDR3 nucleotides are TGTGCCAGCAGTTACTTTCTAGCGGGGTACTACGAGCAGTACTTC.

Written as DNA, the CDR3 is TGTGCCAGCAGCTTGGCGGTGGGGCAGGGAGCTTTCTTT. It is translated as CASSLAVGQGAFF. The gene calls are TRBV5-5 and TRBJ1-1; the D gene is possibly TRBD1 (5 bases). This CDR3 spans 13 amino acids. CDR1 and CDR2 (germline): SGHKS, YYEKEE (reference sequence). V shed 0 bases and J shed 10 bases, with 13 bases lying between them.